This paragraph reports one T cell receptor (beta chain). Repertoires were generated with immunoSEQ multiplex PCR, while TCRdb's copy carries only in-frame clones and drops some. This table has roughly 30,000 clones, more than 75% appearing once. The data belong to a study of T cell changes during pregnancy in multiple sclerosis. Trimming left V 2 bases short and J 0 bases short, with 5 bases between. The CDR3 loop spans 15 amino acids. Germline lookup yields CDR1 MNHEY and CDR2 SVGAGI. The sample here was CD8+ T cells from peripheral blood mononuclear cells, taken after pregnancy. The sequence came from a female donor with multiple sclerosis, enrolled in a pregnancy study. The V call is TRBV6-5, the J call TRBJ2-6, with D uncertain. Here the CDR3 reads CASSYESSGANVLTF. DNA for the CDR3: TGTGCCAGCAGTTACGAGAGCTCTGGGGCCAACGTCCTGACTTTC.